Below, 30 T cell receptor beta chains from the same sample are listed, as sequenced in a study of CD8+CD57+ T cells in acquired aplastic anemia. Researchers used genomic DNA as the template to profile TCR beta VDJ and CDR3. Using its own MiXCR run on the reads, TCRdb lists one record per CDR3 protein. The table shows under 200,000 distinct CDR3 sequences, with roughly 50% occurring only once. By flow cytometry, patients selected for sequencing had shown an expansion of CD8+CD57+ cells. Sequenced material: sorted CD4+, CD8+, or CD8+CD57+ T cells (not recorded which) from PBMCs. The origin of the receptors is a human donor with aplastic anemia.

As regards this clonotype: One end of the junction does not line up with germline, which may come from a read error. The rearrangement uses TRBV7-7 and TRBJ2-1; possibly TRBD2 for D (5 bases). The V gene's germline CDR1 is SSHAT and CDR2 FNYEAQ (reference sequence). The CDR3 is made up of 15 amino acids. CDR3 bases: TGTGCTAGCAGCTCTTCGGGAAGCCCCTACAATGAGCAGTTCTTC. Amino acid sequence: CASSSSGSPYNEQFF.

J is TRBJ1-2 and V is TRBV5-1, with D unclear. V was shortened by 1 base and J by 0 bases, with 7 bases between the two germline ends. This CDR3 region has 14 residues. The V gene's germline CDR1 is SGHRS and CDR2 YFSETQ. CDR3 in amino acids: CASSLSVANYGYTF. CDR3 bases: TGCGCCAGCAGCTTGTCAGTAGCTAACTATGGCTACACCTTC.

V is TRBV15 and J is TRBJ2-7, with 8 nucleotides matching TRBD2. V shed 0 bases, J shed 7 bases, and the junction held 5 bases outside the gene matches. The germline V gene has CDR1 LNHNV and CDR2 YYDKDF (reference sequence). The CDR3 extends over 14 amino acids. DNA for the CDR3: TGTGCCACCAGCAGAGACGCGGGAGGAGGTGAGCAGTACTTC. Amino acid sequence: CATSRDAGGGEQYF.

Concerning this clonotype itself: The junction and the germline gene differ at one end; a read error may be behind it. The chain combines TRBV6-1 with TRBJ2-5; D is perhaps TRBD2 (5 bases). This CDR3 spans 15 amino acids. CDR1 is MNHNS and CDR2 is SASEGT in the germline V gene. The CDR3 sequence: CASRTSGRVQETQCF. The CDR3 region has the DNA TGTGCCAGCAGGACGAGCGGACGGGTACAAGAGACCCAGTGCTTC.

As for this clonotype: The junction departs from the called germline gene at one end, perhaps through a read error. This chain uses TRBV4-1 with TRBJ2-5; either TRBD1 or TRBD2 may supply D (6 bases each). Germline-derived CDR1 and CDR2 are MGHRA and YSYEKL. This CDR3 is built from 17 residues. Here the CDR3 DNA reads TGTGCCAGCATCCCCGGGGGCGAGAGACGGTACCAAGAGACCCAGTACTTC. Amino acid sequence: CASIPGGERRYQETQYF.

A remark on this clonotype: At one boundary the junction diverges from the germline segment, which might be a read error. The V gene is TRBV7-8, the J gene TRBJ1-3, with D perhaps TRBD1 (5 bases). The CDR3 runs 17 residues. In germline, CDR1 is SGHVS, CDR2 FQNEAQ. DNA for the CDR3: TGCGCCAGCAGCTTAGTTCTATCAGGGCTCTCTGGAAACACCATACATTTT. Amino acid sequence: CASSLVLSGLSGNTIHF. Combining the CDR3 with reference TRBV7-8 and TRBJ1-3 gives the whole variable domain GAGVSQSPRYKVAKRGQDVALRCDPISGHVSLFWYQQALGQGPEFLTYFQNEAQLDKSGLPSDRFFAERPEGSVSTLKIQRTQQEDSAVYLCASSLVLSGLSGNTIHFGEGSWLTVV.

The chain joins TRBV6-1 to TRBJ2-3; no clear D. The CDR3 consists of 12 residues. The germline gives CDR1 MNHNS, CDR2 SASEGT. V gave up 6 bases and J gave up 2 bases, with 6 bases separating them. The CDR3 bases are TGTGCCAGCAGCCGGGCCACAGATACGCAGTATTTT. Translating it yields CASSRATDTQYF.

The chain links TRBV6-1 to TRBJ1-4, with 8 bases that match TRBD1. This CDR3 spans 14 amino acids. With V trimmed by 6 bases and J by 6 bases, 6 bases remained unmatched. Germline-derived CDR1 and CDR2 are MNHNS and SASEGT. The CDR3 region is CASRSRGQDEKLFF. DNA for the CDR3: TGTGCCAGCAGATCCAGGGGGCAGGATGAAAAACTGTTTTTT.

This clonotype was counted many times. V gene TRBV7-8 combines with J gene TRBJ1-5; the match to TRBD1 covers 11 bases. Per the germline V gene, CDR1 is SGHVS and CDR2 is FQNEAQ. V lost 5 bases, J lost 4 bases, and 4 bases stayed unmatched. The CDR3 is 15 amino acids. The CDR3 reads CASSQGQGANQPQHF. The CDR3, as DNA: TGTGCCAGCAGCCAAGGACAGGGGGCGAATCAGCCCCAGCATTTT.

The V call is TRBV2, the J call TRBJ2-7, with TRBD1 identical over 10 bases. Germline V CDR1 and CDR2: SNHLY, FYNNEI. The CDR3 runs to 14 residues. Germline trimming cut 8 bases from V and 3 bases from J; bases unmatched to any gene: 7. The CDR3 loop is CASGLGQGFYEQYF. CDR3 DNA: TGTGCCAGCGGCCTGGGACAGGGGTTCTACGAGCAGTACTTC.

This clonotype appeared many times. The rearrangement uses TRBV6-5 and TRBJ1-6; D may be TRBD1 (5 bases). Germline CDR1 MNHEY, CDR2 SVGAGI. V lost 5 bases and J lost 8, with 19 bases in between. This CDR3 has 16 residues. The CDR3 bases are TGTGCCAGCAGTCACCTTCCGGGGGTTCGGGATTCACCCCTCCACTTT. Its protein is CASSHLPGVRDSPLHF.

In regard to this clonotype: A much larger clonotype is one base distant, so this may be a read error. Given the absence of the conserved phenylalanine or tryptophan at the CDR3 end, a read error is likely. The J gene is TRBJ2-2, the V gene TRBV12-3 or TRBV12-4; D may correspond to TRBD1 or TRBD2 (6 bases each). The CDR3 length is 14 residues. Trimming took off 3 bases at V and 10 bases at J, with 15 bases between the two ends. This CDR3 is CASSFTGAGEELFS. In DNA, the CDR3 is TGTGCCAGCAGTTTTACGGGGGCTGGAGAGGAGCTGTTTTCT.

The V and J genes are TRBV20-1 and TRBJ1-1; 9 bases map to TRBD1. With V trimmed by 3 bases and J by 6 bases, 8 bases remained unmatched. The CDR3 has 14 residues. The germline V gene has CDR1 DFQATT and CDR2 SNEGSKA (reference sequence). The CDR3 bases are TGCAGTGCTAGGGGGGACAGGGAGATCCCTGAAGCTTTCTTT. This gives the protein CSARGDREIPEAFF.

V is TRBV20-1 and J is TRBJ2-4; D uncertain. The CDR3 runs to 14 residues. From germline, CDR1 is DFQATT and CDR2 SNEGSKA (reference sequence). Deletions cut 1 base from V and 7 bases from J, with 14 bases between. The DNA of the CDR3 is TGCAGTGCTAGAGTTTTGGGGTTCGACAACATTCAGTACTTC. It translates to CSARVLGFDNIQYF.

This clonotype has a count of ten or more. The CDR3 bases are TGTGCCAGCAGCTTAGCCCCCCAGACCTCTGGAAACACCATATATTTT. This gives the protein CASSLAPQTSGNTIYF. The chain employs TRBV7-2 and TRBJ1-3; no definite D call. Germline CDR1 SGHTA, CDR2 FQGNSA. The ends were cut back, 0 bases at V and 0 bases at J, with 9 bases in the middle. The CDR3 covers 16 residues.

The chain uses TRBV7-2 and TRBJ2-5; no clear D gene. Looked up from germline, CDR1 is SGHTA and CDR2 is FQGNSA. This CDR3 contains 13 residues. Deletions cut 5 bases from V and 7 bases from J, with 14 bases between. CDR3 amino acids: CASSLDKLLTQYF. Here the CDR3 DNA reads TGTGCCAGCAGCCTCGACAAACTTCTGACCCAGTACTTC.

The genes are TRBV29-1 and TRBJ1-2; 8 nucleotides agree with TRBD1. Germline assignment: CDR1 SQVTM and CDR2 ANQGSEA. The CDR3 sequence is 15 residues long. V was clipped by 0 bases and J by 3 bases; unmatched bases: 6. The CDR3 sequence is CSVEEEDRGYYGYTF. The CDR3 DNA reads as TGCAGCGTTGAAGAGGAAGACAGGGGATACTATGGCTACACCTTC.

This chain uses TRBV24-1 with TRBJ2-5; TRBD2 might be the D (5 bases). This CDR3 contains 14 residues. Germline CDR1 and CDR2: KGHDR and SFDVKD. With 3 bases removed from V and 3 bases from J, the gap between germline ends came to 10 bases. The CDR3 DNA reads as TGTGCCACCAGTGATAGCCCCGGGGAAGAGACCCAGTACTTC. Its translation is CATSDSPGEETQYF.

The rearrangement joins TRBV24-1 to TRBJ1-2; D unresolved. Germline CDR1 and CDR2: KGHDR and SFDVKD. This CDR3 has 12 amino acids. The V and J ends lost 9 bases and 4 bases respectively, with 11 bases between them. The CDR3 bases are TGTGCCACCGGCACAGACCGCTATGGCTACACCTTC. It codes for CATGTDRYGYTF.

This clonotype was seen a handful of times. V usage is TRBV24-1 and J usage is TRBJ2-7, with D unresolved. The V end was cut by 8 bases, the J end by 3 bases, with 22 bases between. The V gene's germline CDR1 is KGHDR and CDR2 SFDVKD. This CDR3 region has 16 residues. CDR3 residues: CATTFPPDPRRYEQYF. CDR3 nucleotides: TGTGCCACCACGTTCCCCCCGGATCCCCGGCGCTACGAGCAGTACTTC.

This clonotype was seen at least ten times. This chain links TRBV29-1 with TRBJ2-5; TRBD2 matches at 7 bases. This CDR3 contains 15 residues. Germline trimming cut 4 bases from V and 2 bases from J; bases unmatched to any gene: 10. The V gene's germline CDR1 is SQVTM and CDR2 ANQGSEA. CDR3 sequence (DNA): TGCAGCGTTGCTCTTTTGGGACTAACTCAAGAGACCCAGTACTTC. Protein sequence: CSVALLGLTQETQYF.

This clonotype was counted at least ten times. The rearrangement uses TRBV19 and TRBJ1-1; 7 bases agree with TRBD1. The CDR3 extends over 15 amino acids. Losses at the gene ends were 10 bases for V and 2 bases for J; bases not matched to a gene: 13. Germline loops: CDR1 LNHDA, CDR2 SQIVND (reference sequence). CDR3: CATSSGGAGNTEAFF. The CDR3 DNA follows: TGTGCCACCTCCTCAGGGGGTGCGGGAAACACTGAAGCTTTCTTT.

V and J are TRBV7-2 and TRBJ2-5, with D hard to call. From germline, CDR1 is SGHTA and CDR2 FQGNSA. V lost 5 bases, J lost 1 base, and 8 bases lay in between. The length of the CDR3 is 13 residues. The CDR3 DNA is TGTGCCAGCAGCGCCCCCCCCCAAGAGACCCAGTACTTC. This encodes CASSAPPQETQYF.

The V call is TRBV5-5, the J call TRBJ2-7; D gene uncertain. Germline CDR1 SGHKS, CDR2 YYEKEE (reference sequence). The V end was cut by 0 bases, the J end by 2 bases, with 6 bases between. This CDR3 comprises 13 residues. For the CDR3, the DNA is TGTGCCAGCAGCTTGGCACAGACCTACGAGCAGTACTTC. Encoded protein: CASSLAQTYEQYF.

This chain uses TRBV20-1 with TRBJ2-7; TRBD2 matches at 11 bases. Losses at the gene ends were 2 bases for V and 6 bases for J; bases not matched to a gene: 3. The CDR3 sequence is 13 residues long. Per the germline V gene, CDR1 is DFQATT and CDR2 is SNEGSKA (reference sequence). The CDR3 DNA follows: TGCAGTGCTAGACTAGCGGGAGGACTCGAGCAGTACTTC. Translated: CSARLAGGLEQYF.

The chain carries TRBV20-1 and TRBJ1-4; D gene uncertain. The V and J ends lost 5 bases and 0 bases respectively, with 10 bases between them. Germline V gene sequence: CDR1 DFQATT, CDR2 SNEGSKA (reference sequence). CDR3 size: 14 residues. CDR3 amino acids: CSAPQISTNEKLFF. The CDR3 DNA sequence: TGCAGTGCTCCACAGATATCAACTAATGAAAAACTGTTTTTT.

This clonotype showed up many times. The chain combines TRBV24-1 with TRBJ2-1; D gene ambiguous. The V gene's germline CDR1 is KGHDR and CDR2 SFDVKD. The CDR3 contains 11 residues. Trimming left V 3 bases short and J 6 bases short, with 2 bases between. CDR3 sequence (DNA): TGTGCCACCAGTGATCGCAATGAGCAGTTCTTC. It codes for CATSDRNEQFF.

In DNA form, the CDR3 reads TGTGCCACCAGTGTGCAGGGTGACACTGAAGCTTTCTTT. Translated: CATSVQGDTEAFF. V usage is TRBV24-1 and J usage is TRBJ1-1, with D perhaps TRBD1 (5 bases). Per germline, CDR1 KGHDR and CDR2 SFDVKD. The CDR3 runs to 13 residues. The V end was cut by 5 bases, the J end by 3 bases, with 9 bases between.

The chain employs TRBV4-3 and TRBJ2-7, with a tentative D call TRBD1 (5 bases). Between the trimmed V and J ends, which lost 0 bases and 7 bases, there was a span of 10 bases. Looked up from germline, CDR1 is LGHNA and CDR2 is YSLEER. The length of the CDR3 is 13 residues. CDR3 loop: CASSQDGAGEQYF. Written as DNA, the CDR3 is TGCGCCAGCAGCCAAGATGGGGCAGGGGAGCAGTACTTC.

The chain couples TRBV10-3 to TRBJ1-1; D unresolved. Deletions cut 6 bases from V and 3 bases from J, with 14 bases between. This CDR3 has 14 residues. The V gene's germline CDR1 is ENHRY and CDR2 SYGVKD. The CDR3 sequence is CAIRADGFYTEAFF. For the CDR3, the DNA is TGTGCCATCAGGGCGGACGGGTTCTACACTGAAGCTTTCTTT.